This T cell receptor beta chain was identified in a study of blood T cell repertoires in COVID-19. The wider study: In each case, the material was cDNA or gDNA derived from T cells, B-cell-depleted T cells, or PBMCs.

Per the original methods: Cell counts per sample came from amplifying reference gene primers. Sequencing was performed with immunoSEQ multiplex PCR; in TCRdb, only in-frame clones are kept and a portion is missing. Clonal size and the V and J genes are those of that table, whereas D and trimming came from the DNA. The sample has under 200,000 clones, 88% seen once. The J segment lost 1 base and the V segment lost 1 base, leaving 2 bases of the junction unmatched. Germline values: CDR1 MDHEN, CDR2 SYDVKM. This CDR3 has 16 residues. The gene calls are TRBV28 and TRBJ1-5, with TRBD1 matching over 9 bases. What was sequenced was peripheral blood. The sequence was obtained from a man aged 35 to 55 with active or convalescent COVID-19. The CDR3 loop is CASSLLTGGSNQPQHF. CDR3 coding DNA: TGTGCCAGCAGTTTATTGACAGGGGGAAGCAATCAGCCCCAGCATTTT.